This TCR beta chain was recorded in a study of spatial heterogeneity in lung cancer. Comment on this clonotype: Its antigen remains unknown.

Study-level points and caveats: At tumor resection, ubiquitous expanded TCRs were detected in blood more often than later.

In the library, each TCR cDNA molecule bore its own unique molecular identifier. TCRdb re-called the 5' RACE reads through MiXCR, storing one row per CDR3 protein. Of over 50,000 distinct CDR3 sequences listed, less than 10% are singletons. Time point of the sample: sample taken at primary tumor resection. Tumor, nontumor lung or frozen PBMC supplied whole RNA that was sequenced unsorted. The CDR3 extends over 13 amino acids. With 7 bases removed from V and 5 bases from J, the gap between germline ends came to 12 bases. Germline CDR1 reads MGHDK; CDR2 reads SYGVNS. This rearrangement joins TRBV25-1 to TRBJ1-3; D not certain. This TCR derives from a female donor with early-stage non-small cell lung cancer. Here the sequenced sample was PBMCs, taken at surgery. The CDR3 spells CASTSLERNTIYF. CDR3 DNA sequence: TGTGCCAGCACCTCCCTGGAGCGAAACACCATATATTTT.